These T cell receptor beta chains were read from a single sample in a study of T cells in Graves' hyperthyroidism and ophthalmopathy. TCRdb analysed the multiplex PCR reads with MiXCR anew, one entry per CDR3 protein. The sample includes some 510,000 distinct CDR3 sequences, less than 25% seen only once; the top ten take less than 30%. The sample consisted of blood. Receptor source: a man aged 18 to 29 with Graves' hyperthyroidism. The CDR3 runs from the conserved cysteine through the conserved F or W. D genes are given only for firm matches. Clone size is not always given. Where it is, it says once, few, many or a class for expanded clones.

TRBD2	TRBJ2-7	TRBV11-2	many	TGTGCCAGCAGCTTAGAGGCAGCGGGGACGGTGAGCTACGAGCAGTACTTC	CASSLEAAGTVSYEQYF
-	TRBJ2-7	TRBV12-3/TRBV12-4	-	TGTGCCAGCAGTCCCCCTCGGTCGCTAGGGGCGTTCTACGAGCAGTACTTC	CASSPPRSLGAFYEQYF
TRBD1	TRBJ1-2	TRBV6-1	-	TGTGCCAGCAGTGAAGCTTTAGGGGGCTTTGGCTACACCTTC	CASSEALGGFGYTF
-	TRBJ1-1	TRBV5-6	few	TGTGCCAGCAGCTTAGACGGGCTGGGAGGTTCCACTGAAGCTTTCTTT	CASSLDGLGGSTEAFF
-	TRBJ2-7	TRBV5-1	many	TGTGCCAGCAGCTTAGATCCTAGCAGCTACGAGCAGTACTTC	CASSLDPSSYEQYF
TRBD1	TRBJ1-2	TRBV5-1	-	TGCGCCAGCAGCTTGGGGGCTGGGACAGGGGGAAACTACACCTTC	CASSLGAGTGGNYTF
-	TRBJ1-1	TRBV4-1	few	TGCGCCAGCAGCCAACAAACCGGACCCGAAAATTTCTTT	CASSQQTGPENFF
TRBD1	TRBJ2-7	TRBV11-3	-	TGTGCCAGCAAGGTTTTTCCGGGACAGGGATTC	CASKVFPGQGF
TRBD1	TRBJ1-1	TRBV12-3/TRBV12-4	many	TGTGCCAGCAGTTTAGCCGACAGGGAGGATACTGAAGCTTTCTTT	CASSLADREDTEAFF
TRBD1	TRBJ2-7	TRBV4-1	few	TGCGCCAGCAGCCAAGGGGACAGGCAGTACTTC	CASSQGDRQYF
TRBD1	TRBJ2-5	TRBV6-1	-	TGTGCCAGTCCCCGTTGGACAGGGCGAGAGACCCAGTACTTC	CASPRWTGRETQYF
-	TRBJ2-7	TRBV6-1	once	TGTGCCAGCAGTGAAGAAGGGGACGAGCAGTACTTC	CASSEEGDEQYF
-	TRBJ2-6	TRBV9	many	TGTGCCAGCAGCCCGGGACGGCTCTCTGGGGCCAACGTCCTGACTTTC	CASSPGRLSGANVLTF
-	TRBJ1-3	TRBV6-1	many	TGTGCCAGCACTGAGGTCTACTCTGGAAACACCATATATTTT	CASTEVYSGNTIYF
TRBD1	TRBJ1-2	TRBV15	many	TGTGCCACCAGCACGCAGACAGGGGCTACGCGGTATGGCTACACCTTC	CATSTQTGATRYGYTF
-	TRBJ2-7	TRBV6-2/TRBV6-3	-	TGTGCCAGCAGTTACTCAACACCCGGGACGGTTACCTACGAGCAGTACTTC	CASSYSTPGTVTYEQYF
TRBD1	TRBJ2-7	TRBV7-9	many	TGTGCCAGCAGCGTCCGACAGGGGACCTCCTACGAGCAGTACTTC	CASSVRQGTSYEQYF
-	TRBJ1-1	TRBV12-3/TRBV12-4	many	TGTGCCAGCAGTTTAAAGGACCGAGTTGAAGCTTTCTTT	CASSLKDRVEAFF
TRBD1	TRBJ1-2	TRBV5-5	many	TGTGCCAGCAGCTCCGGACAGGGGATGGGCTATGGCTACACCTTC	CASSSGQGMGYGYTF
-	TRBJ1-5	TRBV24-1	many	TGTGCCACCAGTGACCCCCGGGACCGTCTTCAGCCCCAGCATTTT	CATSDPRDRLQPQHF
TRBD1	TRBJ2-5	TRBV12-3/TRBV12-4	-	TGTGCCAGCAGTGCGCCGGGACAGGGCCAAGAGACCCAGTACTTC	CASSAPGQGQETQYF
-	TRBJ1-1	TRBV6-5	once	TGTGCCAGCAGTTACGGTAAGGCTGCTGAAGCTTTCTTT	CASSYGKAAEAFF
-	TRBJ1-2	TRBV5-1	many	TGCGCCAGCAGCCCCGGGTTGAACTTATATAACTATGGCTACACCTTC	CASSPGLNLYNYGYTF
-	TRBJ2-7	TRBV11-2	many	TGTGCCAGCAGCTTAACTTATAGGGGGGTTTCCTACGAGCAGTACTTC	CASSLTYRGVSYEQYF
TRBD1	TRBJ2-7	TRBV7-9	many	TGTGCCAGCAGCTCCCCACGTTTTACAGGGGCCGAGCAGTACTTC	CASSSPRFTGAEQYF
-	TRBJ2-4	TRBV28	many	TGTGCCAGCAGTTTATTTCGCAGGGAGGCCAAAAACATTCAGTACTTC	CASSLFRREAKNIQYF
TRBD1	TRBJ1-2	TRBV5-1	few	TGCGCCAGCAGCGGACAGGGGGCCACCTATGGCTACACCTTC	CASSGQGATYGYTF